These T cell receptor beta chains were read from a single sample in a study of cytotoxic CD8 clonotypes in ibrutinib-treated CLL. Using immunoSEQ multiplex PCR, the repertoire was profiled, and TCRdb retains in-frame clones only, with some absent. The sample records some 200,000 clones, roughly three quarters being singletons. The material sequenced was PBMCs, taken after 12 months of ibrutinib treatment. These TCRs come from a human donor with chronic lymphocytic leukemia. The conserved cysteine and the conserved F or W are not part of the CDR3 here.

TRBV18 ASSPPSFTSPWETQY
TRBV9 ASSGDPRSNYGYT
TRBV5-4 ASSLDGGWSEKLF
TRBV6-5 ASSPGLSYEQY
TRBV6-1 ASSELGNTIY
TRBV19 ASTGRATSGANVLT
TRBV6-6 AGSQGGSQETQY
TRBV27 ASSLYGQRHGYT
TRBV7-6 ASSLLGGSSYNEQF
TRBV5-1 ASSLEGPGRGPQH
TRBV10-2 ATQPPGSSGRSTDTQY
TRBV2 ASSEFGTGPYEQY
TRBV5-6 ASSLLFSDIISTDTQY
TRBV28 ASTPGGSGNTEAF
TRBV6-5 ASSYNPGLNTEAF
TRBV7-3 ASSSGTATYNEQF
TRBV6-5 ASSEGDTQY